Listed below are T cell receptor beta chains from one sample, sequenced in a study of PD-L1 blockade in urothelial cancer. Profiled with immunoSEQ multiplex PCR; TCRdb holds only in-frame clones, not every one. The sample shows about 30,000 clones, 70% to 80% of them seen only once. Sequences were derived from PBMCs, sampled around atezolizumab (anti-PD-L1) treatment. These receptors were obtained from a man between 65 and 85 years old with urothelial cancer. Both conserved end residues are part of each CDR3. The D gene is left open where the match is weak. Size is stated for part of the rows, as once, few or many counts, or as a class when the clone is expanded.

d_call	clone_size	v_call	j_call	cdr3_nt	cdr3_aa
TRBD1	NA	TRBV28	TRBJ1-1	TGTGCCACCAGCGGGTCACGTCCTCAGGGGGCCGGTGAAGCTTTCTTT	CATSGSRPQGAGEAFF
TRBD1	NA	TRBV5-1	TRBJ2-3	TGCGCCAGCAGCTCGACAGGGGTCGGGACAGATACGCAGTATTTT	CASSSTGVGTDTQYF
NA	NA	TRBV7-2	TRBJ2-5	TGTGCCAGCAGCTTCTCGATAGCGGAGCAAGAGACCCAGTACTTC	CASSFSIAEQETQYF
NA	NA	TRBV4-2	TRBJ2-5	TGTGCCAGCAGCCCTACCTCGGCGGGCCTCCAAGAGACCCAGTACTTC	CASSPTSAGLQETQYF
NA	few	TRBV7-9	TRBJ1-1	TGTGCCAGCAGCTTAGCAGGCAGGGCTGAAGCTTTCTTT	CASSLAGRAEAFF
TRBD2	NA	TRBV2	TRBJ2-3	TGTGCCGCCTCTAGCGGGAGCCCCCAAGGCACAGATACGCAGTATTTT	CAASSGSPQGTDTQYF
NA	NA	TRBV5-6	TRBJ2-7	TGTGCCAGCAGCCCTCGCGGGAAAAGTTCCTACGAGCAGTACTTC	CASSPRGKSSYEQYF
TRBD1	NA	TRBV19	TRBJ2-7	TGTGCCAGTAGTATAGACAGGGGGAGCTCCTACGAGCAGTACTTC	CASSIDRGSSYEQYF
TRBD2	NA	TRBV6-5	TRBJ2-2	TGTGCCAGCAGTTCCCGAGCGGGGGGGCACACCGGGGAGCTGTTTTTT	CASSSRAGGHTGELFF
NA	NA	TRBV5-4	TRBJ1-2	TGTGCCAGCAGCCCCGACGGCGGAAACTATGGCTACACCTTC	CASSPDGGNYGYTF
TRBD1	NA	TRBV6-5	TRBJ1-6	TGTGCCAGCAGTCTACTTGACAGGGTGAATTCACCCCTCCACTTT	CASSLLDRVNSPLHF
TRBD1	NA	TRBV5-1	TRBJ1-1	TGCGCCAGCAGTCCCCGGACAGGGAAAAACACTGAAGCTTTCTTT	CASSPRTGKNTEAFF
TRBD2	NA	TRBV10-3	TRBJ2-7	TGTGCCATCACAGTCACTAGCGCCTCCTACGAGCAGTACTTC	CAITVTSASYEQYF
TRBD1	NA	TRBV5-1	TRBJ1-1	TGCGCCAGCGACCCGACAGGGGACTTGAACACTGAAGCTTTCTTT	CASDPTGDLNTEAFF
NA	NA	TRBV14	TRBJ2-2	TGTGCCAGCAGCCAGGGGGGACGATCGGACGCCGGGGAGCTGTTTTTT	CASSQGGRSDAGELFF
NA	NA	TRBV7-9	TRBJ2-7	TGTGCCAGCAGCTTAGCCACCGGCGGGATACACTCCTACGAGCAGTACTTC	CASSLATGGIHSYEQYF
TRBD2	NA	TRBV19	TRBJ2-1	TGTGCCAGTAGTATAGCAGGGACTAGCGGGGGGGCGGCACGTTTCGATGAGCAGTTCTTC	CASSIAGTSGGAARFDEQFF
NA	NA	TRBV7-3	TRBJ2-3	TGTGCCAGCAGCCAAGAACTAGCTGATACGCAGTATTTT	CASSQELADTQYF
NA	NA	TRBV6-5	TRBJ2-7	TGTGCCAGCAGCCGTAGACAGAGCTCCTACGAGCAGTACTTC	CASSRRQSSYEQYF
NA	NA	TRBV14	TRBJ1-2	TGTGCCAGCAGCCCCCGGGCCTCGGGAAGAGGGGGCTACACCTTC	CASSPRASGRGGYTF
NA	NA	TRBV5-1	TRBJ2-7	TGCGCCAGCAGCTTTGGAGGGGTCCCCTACGAGCAGTACTTC	CASSFGGVPYEQYF
TRBD2	NA	TRBV11-2	TRBJ2-3	TGTGCCAGCAGCTCCCCCCCGGGACTAGCGGGAGTACGCACAGATACGCAGTATTTT	CASSSPPGLAGVRTDTQYF